This T cell receptor beta chain was recorded in a study of T-cell memory formation after mild COVID-19. Findings and caveats of the study: Some clones that responded turned up in pre-infection memory, which suggests that cross-reactive memory joined in. A second wave expanding day 15 to 37 was CD4+-biased; contracting clones were balanced.

This clonotype has more than one count but fewer than ten. The antigen is unknown. TCR alpha and TCR beta cDNA libraries carrying sample barcodes and UMIs were produced by 5'RACE using constant-segment primers. MiXCR was run by TCRdb on the 5' RACE reads, yielding one entry per CDR3 protein. The sample shows 190,000 or so distinct CDR3 sequences, roughly a tenth of them seen only once. Germline CDR1 is LGHNA and CDR2 is YSLEER. The CDR3 is 15 amino acids. V lost 0 bases, J lost 1 base, and 7 bases lay in between. Source material: PBMCs or a T cell subset sorted from them (not recorded which). The chain carries TRBV4-3 and TRBJ2-1; D call uncertain. This receptor was obtained from a man aged 18-30 years who had mild COVID-19 (a few samples of this study predate the infection). Cell type and time point are not known. This CDR3 reads CASSQDSISYNEQFF. The CDR3, as DNA: TGCGCCAGCAGCCAAGACAGTATATCCTACAATGAGCAGTTCTTC.